What follows are 10 T cell receptor beta chains derived from one specimen sequenced in a study of technical replicates of blood from a handful of donors. Some clones are missing from TCRdb's copy, which holds only in-frame ones; the method was immunoSEQ multiplex PCR. The data contain under 100,000 clones, roughly 95% of them singletons. The sample comprised T cells isolated from PBMCs. The source is a human donor in good health.

V usage is TRBV5-6 and J usage is TRBJ2-1; 9 bases are a match to TRBD2. The V gene end was trimmed by 4 bases and the J gene end by 12 bases; junction bases not matched to a gene: 8. Germline loops: CDR1 SGHDT, CDR2 YYEEEE. The length of the CDR3 is 13 residues. The CDR3 reads CASSLSSGRRQFF. DNA of the CDR3: TGTGCCAGCAGCCTAAGTAGCGGGAGACGGCAGTTCTTC. Using reference TRBV5-6 and TRBJ2-1 for the parts outside the CDR3, the full variable domain is DAGVTQSPTHLIKTRGQQVTLRCSPKSGHDTVSWYQQALGQGPQFIFQYYEEEERQRGNFPDRFSGHQFPNYSSELNVNALLLGDSALYLCASSLSSGRRQFFGPGTRLTVL.

Comment on this clone: The same CDR3 also results from other DNA sequences found in this sample. The J gene is TRBJ1-1, the V gene TRBV4-1; 7 bases match TRBD1. The trim removed 6 bases at V and 11 bases at J, leaving 9 bases unmatched. This CDR3 has 12 residues. CDR1 and CDR2 (germline): MGHRA, YSYEKL. The CDR3 reads CASRDTGVMAFF. CDR3 coding DNA: TGCGCCAGCAGAGACACAGGGGTCATGGCTTTCTTT.

J is TRBJ2-5 and V is TRBV11-3; D is ambiguous. The CDR3 spans 12 residues. Looked up from germline, CDR1 is SGHNT and CDR2 is YENEEA. V lost 5 bases, J lost 5 bases, and 9 bases lay in between. The CDR3 is CASSPNWETQYF. CDR3 coding DNA: TGTGCCAGCAGCCCTAATTGGGAGACCCAGTACTTC.

The V gene is TRBV5-1, the J gene TRBJ2-7; 10 positions match TRBD2. V lost 5 bases and J lost 1; bases outside the gene matches: 0. The CDR3 covers 13 residues. Germline CDR1 and CDR2: SGHRS and YFSETQ. CDR3 in amino acids: CASRLAGSYEQYF. The DNA for the CDR3 is TGCGCCAGCAGACTAGCGGGGTCCTACGAGCAGTACTTC.

Turning to this clone: Compared with germline, one end of the junction differs, possibly owing to a read error. This rearrangement joins TRBV14 to TRBJ2-7, with 7 bases fitting TRBD2. CDR1 is SGHDN and CDR2 is FVKESK in the germline V gene. This CDR3 has 17 amino acids. CDR3 DNA: TGTGCCAGCAGCCCTACGGTGTCTCTAGCGGAATATCCTAACTTGGACTTC. It encodes CASSPTVSLAEYPNLDF.

The rearrangement links TRBV15 to TRBJ1-2; no clear D gene. The CDR3 runs 13 residues. Germline values: CDR1 LNHNV, CDR2 YYDKDF (reference sequence). Trimming removed 0 bases at V and 4 bases at J, with 6 bases between. The CDR3 bases are TGTGCCACCAGCAGAGAACAGACCTATGGCTACACCTTC. This codes for CATSREQTYGYTF.

This chain joins TRBV5-1 and TRBJ2-3; perhaps TRBD2 as D (6 bases). The CDR3 covers 15 residues. Trimming left V 4 bases short and J 0 bases short, with 12 bases between. Germline CDR1 and CDR2: SGHRS and YFSETQ. In nucleotides, the CDR3 is TGCGCCAGCAGCGAGGGACTCACTAGCACAGATACGCAGTATTTT. It translates to CASSEGLTSTDTQYF.

This rearrangement joins TRBV5-1 to TRBJ2-1; 8 nucleotides line up with TRBD2. Per the germline V gene, CDR1 is SGHRS and CDR2 is YFSETQ. CDR3 length equals 15 residues. The V gene end was trimmed by 2 bases and the J gene end by 4 bases; junction bases not matched to a gene: 5. CDR3 DNA: TGCGCCAGCAGCTTAACTAGCGGACAGTACAATGAGCAGTTCTTC. Translating gives CASSLTSGQYNEQFF.

This chain joins TRBV10-1 and TRBJ2-1, with D possibly matching TRBD2 (6 bases). The CDR3 has 15 amino acids. With 2 bases removed from V and 2 bases from J, the gap between germline ends came to 10 bases. CDR1 is WNHNN and CDR2 is SYGVQD in the germline V gene (reference sequence). CDR3 nucleotide sequence: TGCGCCAGCAGTGAGCGGGGGATCACCTACAATGAGCAGTTCTTC. This sequence encodes CASSERGITYNEQFF.

The chain couples TRBV11-3 to TRBJ1-2; D might be TRBD1 (5 bases). CDR3 length: 14 residues. V lost 4 bases and J 8 bases, leaving 17 bases between the germline ends. CDR1 is SGHNT, CDR2 YENEEA, per germline. This chain's CDR3 is CASSSMTERRGYTF. DNA of the CDR3: TGTGCCAGCAGCTCTATGACAGAACGTCGGGGCTACACCTTC.